This paragraph reports one TCR beta chain. The antigen remains unidentified. This entry comes from a study of cytomegalovirus exposure and HLA in healthy donors. Profiling relied on immunoSEQ multiplex PCR, and the TCRdb table lists in-frame clones only, not all of them. Of about 73,000 clones listed, over 90% are singletons. Overall study findings and caveats: Testing in vitro showed a few CMV-associated chains specific for CMV antigens. Most TCR sequences showed up rarely, but some public TCRs showed up in many donors. Researchers counted about 150 TCR beta chains as cytomegalovirus-associated.

Germline loops: CDR1 SGHRS, CDR2 YFSETQ. The length of the CDR3 is 19 residues. V lost 2 bases and J lost 0; bases outside the gene matches: 11. The origin of this receptor is a woman younger than 30 in good health and CMV-seropositive. Source material: PBMCs. The gene calls are TRBV5-1 and TRBJ1-5; TRBD1 matches at 10 bases. CDR3: CASSLPGQGVSYSNQPQHF. In nucleotides, the CDR3 is TGCGCCAGCAGCTTACCTGGACAGGGGGTGAGCTATAGCAATCAGCCCCAGCATTTT.